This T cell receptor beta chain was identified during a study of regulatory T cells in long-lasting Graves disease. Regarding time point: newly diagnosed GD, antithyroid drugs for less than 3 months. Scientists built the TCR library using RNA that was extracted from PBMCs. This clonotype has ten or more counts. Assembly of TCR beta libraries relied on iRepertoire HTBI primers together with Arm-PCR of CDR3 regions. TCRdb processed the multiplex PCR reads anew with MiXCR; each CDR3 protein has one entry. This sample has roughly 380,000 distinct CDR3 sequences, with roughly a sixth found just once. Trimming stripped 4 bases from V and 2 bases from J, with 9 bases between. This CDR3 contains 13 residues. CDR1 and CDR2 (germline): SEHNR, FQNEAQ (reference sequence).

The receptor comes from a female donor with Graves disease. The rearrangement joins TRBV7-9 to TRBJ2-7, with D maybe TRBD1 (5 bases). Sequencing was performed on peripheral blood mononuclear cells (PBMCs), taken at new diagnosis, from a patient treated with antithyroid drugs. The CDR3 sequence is CASSSQVAYEQYF. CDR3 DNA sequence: TGTGCCAGCAGCTCACAGGTGGCCTACGAGCAGTACTTC.